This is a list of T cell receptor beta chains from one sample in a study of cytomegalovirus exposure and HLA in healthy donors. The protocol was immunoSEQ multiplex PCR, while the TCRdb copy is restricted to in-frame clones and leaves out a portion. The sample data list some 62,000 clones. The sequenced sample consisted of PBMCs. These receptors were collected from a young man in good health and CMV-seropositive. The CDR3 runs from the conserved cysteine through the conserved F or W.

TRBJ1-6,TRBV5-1,CASSLLTENSPLHF
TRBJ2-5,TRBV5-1,CASSSASGQETQYF
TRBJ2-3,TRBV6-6,CASSYDIASTDTQYF
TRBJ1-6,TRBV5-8,CASSVIMDRGWNSPLHF
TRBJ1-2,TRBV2,CASRRQDRAGYTF
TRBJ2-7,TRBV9,CASSESGTGGKDEQYF
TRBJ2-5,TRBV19,CASSISSGGHGETQYF
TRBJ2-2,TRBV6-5,CASSLSNTGELFF
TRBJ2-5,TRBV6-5,CASSQRGLGETQYF
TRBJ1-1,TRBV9,CASSAQPSGQGALGTEAFF
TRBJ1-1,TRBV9,CASSVDGVNTEAFF
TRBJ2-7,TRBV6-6,CASSLAGRLVTYEQYF
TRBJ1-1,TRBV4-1,CASSQDWVEVDTEDFF
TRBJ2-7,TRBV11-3,CASSSDRGFSYEQYF
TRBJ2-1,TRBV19,CASRHQNNEQFF
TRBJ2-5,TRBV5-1,CASSLAQPGETQYF
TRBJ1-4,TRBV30,CAWKTTGAVNEKLFF
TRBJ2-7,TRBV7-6,CASSLELAGGKYEQYF
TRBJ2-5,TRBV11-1,CASSLGWASGRQETQYF
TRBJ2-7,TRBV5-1,CASSLDIAGGRPNEQYF
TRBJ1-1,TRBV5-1,CASSLGTGPNTEAFF
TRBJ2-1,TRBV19,CASRAEQGRRTSDEQFF
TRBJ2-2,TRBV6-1,CASSAPGTSGRAGELFF
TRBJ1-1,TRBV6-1,CASSDPGFPEAFF
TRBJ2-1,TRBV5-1,CASSLTTSSDNEQFF
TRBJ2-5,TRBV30,CAWSVHGGETQYF
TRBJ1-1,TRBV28,CASSWEGQVNTEAFF
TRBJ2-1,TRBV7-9,CASRMGLAGRSYNEQFF
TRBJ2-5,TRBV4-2,CASSPDKYQENQYF
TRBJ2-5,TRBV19,CASSPGQGAREQYF
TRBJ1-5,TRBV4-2,CASSQEQGREQPQHF
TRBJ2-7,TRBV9,CASSVDGAYEQYF
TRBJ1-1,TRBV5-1,CASSLAETANTEAFF
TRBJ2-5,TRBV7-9,CASSGPGLGETQYF
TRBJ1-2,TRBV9,CASRLSGTGSVLTVVYGYTF
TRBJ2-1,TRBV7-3,CASSLTGPRLAGQIYNEQFF
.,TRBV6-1,CASSEGTSAYEQYF
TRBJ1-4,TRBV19,CASAPGRAGEKLFF
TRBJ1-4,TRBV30,CAWSGGQPNEKLFF
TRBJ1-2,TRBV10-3,CAIRQQGAGGYTF
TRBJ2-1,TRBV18,CASSLMYNEQFF
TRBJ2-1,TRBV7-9,CASSLTSFLSNEQFF
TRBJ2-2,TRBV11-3,CASSPGQGATGELFF
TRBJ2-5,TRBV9,CASSVGMAGGRRETQYF
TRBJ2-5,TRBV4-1,CASSQGRLGLPVGSQYF
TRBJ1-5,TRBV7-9,CASSRTGRNQPQHF
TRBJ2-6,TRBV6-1,CASSEYGKSGANVLTF
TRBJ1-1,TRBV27,CASSSLMGANTEAFF
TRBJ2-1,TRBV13,CASSGNGVRSYNEQFF
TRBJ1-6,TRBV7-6,CASSPFGGALLPLHF
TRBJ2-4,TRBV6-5,CASSSRPGLEYQYF
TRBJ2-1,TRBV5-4,CASSLGVSGSSYNEQFF
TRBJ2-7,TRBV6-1,CASSPGIHAYEQYF
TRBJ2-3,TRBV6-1,CASSESASASTDTQYF
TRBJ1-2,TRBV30,CAWSAMYRDRGRNYGYTF
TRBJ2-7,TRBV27,CASSRDRGGEQYF